This T cell receptor beta chain originates from a study of Graves' ophthalmopathy and Graves' hyperthyroidism. Overall study: Researchers obtained peripheral blood at initial diagnosis, before any treatment had begun.

Beta-chain TCR CDR3 regions were amplified from RNA transcripts. The first round was an RT-PCR with HTBI primers, and the second round was a multiplex PCR. MiXCR was run by TCRdb on the multiplex PCR reads, yielding one entry per CDR3 protein. The sample contains some 410,000 distinct CDR3 sequences, around 21% of which appear only once. V lost 6 bases to trimming and J lost 6 bases; unmatched junction nucleotides: 11. The germline gives CDR1 MNHNS, CDR2 SASEGT. The length of the CDR3 is 15 residues. This clonotype was seen only a few times. The rearrangement uses TRBV6-1 and TRBJ2-5; TRBD1 agrees at 9 bases. This TCR came from a woman under 30 with stable Graves' hyperthyroidism. Sample: peripheral blood. Here the CDR3 reads CASSLGQGTMQTQYF. In nucleotides, the CDR3 is TGTGCCAGCAGCCTAGGACAGGGGACAATGCAGACCCAGTACTTC.